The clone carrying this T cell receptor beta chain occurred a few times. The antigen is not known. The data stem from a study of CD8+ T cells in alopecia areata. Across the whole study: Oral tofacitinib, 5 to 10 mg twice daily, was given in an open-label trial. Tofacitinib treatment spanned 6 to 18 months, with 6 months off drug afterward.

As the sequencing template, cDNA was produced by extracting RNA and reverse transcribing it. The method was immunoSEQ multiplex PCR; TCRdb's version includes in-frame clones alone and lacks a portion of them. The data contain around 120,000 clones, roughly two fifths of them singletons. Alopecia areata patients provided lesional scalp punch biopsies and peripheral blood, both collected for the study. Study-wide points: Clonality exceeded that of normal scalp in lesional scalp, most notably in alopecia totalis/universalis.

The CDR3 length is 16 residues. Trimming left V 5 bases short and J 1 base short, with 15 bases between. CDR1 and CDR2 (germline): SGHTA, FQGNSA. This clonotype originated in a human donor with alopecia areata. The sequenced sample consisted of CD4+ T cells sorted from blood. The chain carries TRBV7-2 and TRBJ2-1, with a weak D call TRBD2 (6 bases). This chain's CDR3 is CASSPGRLGSYNEQFF. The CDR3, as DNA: TGTGCCAGCAGCCCAGGAAGACTAGGATCCTACAATGAGCAGTTCTTC.